This TCR beta chain emerged from a study of shared clonotypes between healthy human individuals. For the study at large: Three CD4 naive, three CD4 memory, two CD8 naive and one CD8 memory plate were used per donor.

V lost 0 bases and J 1 base, leaving 9 bases between the germline ends. There are 15 residues in the CDR3. The germline V gene has CDR1 MNHEY and CDR2 SVGAGI. Across several immunoSEQ plates, the genomic DNA of each subset was split evenly. Here immunoSEQ multiplex PCR was the method, and the copy in TCRdb shows in-frame clones only, minus some. The sample lists 950,000 to 1,100,000 clones, about three quarters occurring once. This clone came up many times. The sequence came from a man aged 18 to 29 in good health. Sequencing used memory CD4+ T cells sorted from blood. Sample subset: CD45RA-negative fraction. This rearrangement joins TRBV6-5 to TRBJ1-2, with D perhaps matching TRBD1 (5 bases). CDR3 coding DNA: TGTGCCAGCAGTTACTCGGGGGAGGGTAACTATGGCTACACCTTC. It is translated as CASSYSGEGNYGYTF.